These 27 T cell receptor beta chains came from one sample sequenced in a study of PD-1 blockade in classical Hodgkin lymphoma. The time point denotes: cycle 4 day 1 (C4D1), after five to seven weeks of nivolumab. Each patient relapsed following autologous stem cell transplantation, and prior brentuximab vedotin exposure differed. Assay: immunoSEQ multiplex PCR; the TCRdb copy retains only in-frame clones and omits some. The repertoire has fewer than 30,000 clones, around 84% of them found once; the top ten carry 6.2%. Source: peripheral blood mononuclear cells (PBMCs), taken before the fourth cycle of nivolumab. The source of these receptors is a human donor with classical Hodgkin lymphoma.

CDR3 protein: CASSQDPLAGGRTDTQYF. The CDR3 DNA is TGCGCCAGCAGCCAAGATCCCCTAGCGGGAGGTAGAACAGATACGCAGTATTTT. J is TRBJ2-3 and V is TRBV4-1, with 11 bases lining up with TRBD2. This CDR3 has 18 residues. The V gene's germline CDR1 is MGHRA and CDR2 YSYEKL. V dropped 0 bases and J dropped 3; count of bases not matched to a gene: 8.

The V and J genes are TRBV7-9 and TRBJ2-7, with 8 bases identical to TRBD1. The CDR3 totals 15 residues. Trimming cost V 1 base and J 3 bases; bases outside gene matches: 5. Germline loops: CDR1 SEHNR, CDR2 FQNEAQ (reference sequence). As DNA, the CDR3 is TGTGCCAGCAGCTTAGAGGGGACAGGTTTCTACGAGCAGTACTTC. Protein: CASSLEGTGFYEQYF.

As regards this clone: The junction shows a germline mismatch at one end, possibly a read error. This chain uses TRBV5-1 with TRBJ1-1, with D maybe TRBD1 (5 bases). The CDR3 loop spans 14 amino acids. Germline CDR1 and CDR2: SGHRS and YFSETQ. CDR3 region: CASNLGEPNTEAFF. The CDR3 DNA reads as TGCGCCAGCAACTTGGGGGAGCCGAACACTGAAGCTTTCTTT. Drawing the rest from reference TRBV5-1 and TRBJ1-1, the complete variable domain is KAGVTQTPRYLIKTRGQQVTLSCSPISGHRSVSWYQQTPGQGLQFLFEYFSETQRNKGNFPGRFSGRQFSNSRSEMNVSTLELGDSALYLCASNLGEPNTEAFFGQGTRLTVV.

This clone was counted between two and nine times. The chain joins TRBV6-1 to TRBJ1-2, with D tentatively TRBD1 (6 bases). This CDR3 spans 13 amino acids. V lost 2 bases and J 8 bases, leaving 12 bases between the germline ends. Germline V gene sequence: CDR1 MNHNS, CDR2 SASEGT. The CDR3 DNA is TGTGCCAGCAGTGAATATCAGGGGCCGGGCTACACCTTC. Translating it yields CASSEYQGPGYTF.

The chain recombines TRBV19 with TRBJ1-1; D uncertain. The CDR3 contains 14 residues. The V and J ends lost 2 bases and 11 bases respectively, with 18 bases between them. The germline V gene has CDR1 LNHDA and CDR2 SQIVND (reference sequence). CDR3 nucleotide sequence: TGTGCCAGTAGTATACCTCTAAAGGTCGTTGGGGCTTTCTTT. As protein: CASSIPLKVVGAFF.

The chain joins TRBV5-1 to TRBJ1-4; no clear D. Trimming pared 0 bases from V and 5 bases from J, leaving 8 bases between. The CDR3 is 14 residues long. The germline V gene encodes CDR1 SGHRS and CDR2 YFSETQ. The CDR3 region is CASSLGQLNEKLFF. The CDR3, as DNA: TGCGCCAGCAGCTTGGGCCAGCTGAATGAAAAACTGTTTTTT.

The V call is TRBV14, the J call TRBJ1-1; 7 nucleotides align to TRBD1. V trimming: 3 bases; J trimming: 0 bases; junction bases outside the gene matches: 7. This CDR3 region has 16 residues. The germline CDR1 and CDR2 sequences are SGHDN and FVKESK. The CDR3 DNA reads TGTGCCAGCAGCCACCCGGGACAGAGACTGAACACTGAAGCTTTCTTT. As protein: CASSHPGQRLNTEAFF. Drawing the rest from reference TRBV14 and TRBJ1-1, the complete variable domain is EAGVTQFPSHSVIEKGQTVTLRCDPISGHDNLYWYRRVMGKEIKFLLHFVKESKQDESGMPNNRFLAERTGGTYSTLKVQPAELEDSGVYFCASSHPGQRLNTEAFFGQGTRLTVV.

CDR3 sequence reads: CASSLDISPQPQHF. CDR3 nucleotide sequence: TGTGCCAGCAGCTTGGACATTTCCCCTCAGCCCCAGCATTTT. The rearrangement uses TRBV5-5 and TRBJ1-5; D remains ambiguous. V lost 0 bases, J lost 6 bases, and 10 bases lay in between. This CDR3 has 14 amino acids. The germline V gene encodes CDR1 SGHKS and CDR2 YYEKEE (reference sequence).

The chain uses TRBV29-1 and TRBJ1-1, with no clear D. From germline, CDR1 is SQVTM and CDR2 ANQGSEA. Trimming cost V 1 base and J 8 bases, with 14 bases left between them. The CDR3 runs 13 residues. CDR3 region: CSVEVTFTREAFF. The CDR3 nucleotides read TGCAGCGTTGAAGTAACCTTTACAAGAGAAGCTTTCTTT. Variable domain in full (rest from reference TRBV29-1 and TRBJ1-1): SAVISQKPSRDICQRGTSLTIQCQVDSQVTMMFWYRQQPGQSLTLIATANQGSEATYESGFVIDKFPISRPNLTFSTLTVSNMSPEDSSIYLCSVEVTFTREAFFGQGTRLTVV.

The chain recombines TRBV25-1 with TRBJ1-1; D is unclear. Trimming took 1 base from V and 1 from J, leaving 10 bases between them. Germline V gene data show CDR1 as MGHDK and CDR2 as SYGVNS. The CDR3 is 15 residues long. CDR3 coding DNA: TGTGCCAGCAGTGAATCCGGGATCAGGAACACTGAAGCTTTCTTT. Its protein is CASSESGIRNTEAFF. Variable domain in full (rest from reference TRBV25-1 and TRBJ1-1): EADIYQTPRYLVIGTGKKITLECSQTMGHDKMYWYQQDPGMELHLIHYSYGVNSTEKGDLSSESTVSRIRTEHFPLTLESARPSHTSQYLCASSESGIRNTEAFFGQGTRLTVV.

The chain combines TRBV7-9 with TRBJ1-5, with no clear D. CDR1 and CDR2 from the germline V gene are SEHNR and FQNEAQ (reference sequence). The CDR3 is made up of 14 amino acids. V lost 1 base to trimming and J lost 4 bases, with 8 bases between them. Here the CDR3 reads CASSLEGWNQPQHF. In DNA, the CDR3 is TGTGCCAGCAGCTTAGAGGGTTGGAATCAGCCCCAGCATTTT.

This clone showed up just a few times. This chain uses TRBV5-1 with TRBJ2-7, with 9 bases matching TRBD2. CDR1 SGHRS and CDR2 YFSETQ come from the germline V gene. This CDR3 has 16 amino acids. V was clipped by 1 base and J by 5 bases; unmatched bases: 10. This CDR3 reads CASSLIGSGRFNEQYF. The CDR3, as DNA: TGCGCCAGCAGCTTGATAGGCAGCGGGAGGTTTAACGAGCAGTACTTC.

The rearrangement links TRBV19 to TRBJ1-1; D is uncertain. Germline CDR1 is LNHDA and CDR2 is SQIVND (reference sequence). Trimming cost V 5 bases and J 6 bases, with 19 bases left between them. The CDR3 has 15 residues. The CDR3: CASSGLTISTPEAFF. DNA for the CDR3: TGTGCCAGTAGTGGACTAACAATAAGTACCCCTGAAGCTTTCTTT.

This chain joins TRBV7-2 and TRBJ2-3; D unclear. Germline V CDR1 and CDR2: SGHTA, FQGNSA. The CDR3 consists of 11 residues. Trimming cost V 6 bases and J 6 bases, with 7 bases left between them. The CDR3 loop reads CASSLTDTQYF. The CDR3 nucleotides read TGTGCCAGCAGTCTCACGGATACGCAGTATTTT.

V and J are TRBV5-8 and TRBJ2-4; TRBD1 agrees at 7 bases. The V and J ends lost 3 bases and 5 bases, in that order; junction bases with no gene match: 11. CDR3 size: 16 residues. Germline loops: CDR1 SGHTS, CDR2 YDEGEE. DNA for the CDR3: TGTGCCAGCAGCTCCCCACCGGGACAGAAGGAAAACATTCAGTACTTC. Translating it yields CASSSPPGQKENIQYF.

In DNA, the CDR3 is TGTGCCAGCCACCCGAATTCCGGCCTTAATGAAAAACTGTTTTTT. Protein product: CASHPNSGLNEKLFF. V and J are TRBV27 and TRBJ1-4; D remains unclear. With 8 bases removed from V and 4 bases from J, the gap between germline ends came to 17 bases. The CDR3 loop spans 15 amino acids. Germline CDR1 is MNHEY and CDR2 is SMNVEV (reference sequence).

The V call is TRBV4-1, the J call TRBJ2-7, with TRBD2 identical over 8 bases. The length of the CDR3 is 14 residues. J gave up 5 bases and V 0 bases, and 3 bases lay outside the gene matches. In germline, CDR1 is MGHRA, CDR2 YSYEKL. The CDR3 loop is CASSQDGRDDEQYF. The DNA of the CDR3 is TGCGCCAGCAGCCAAGACGGGAGGGACGACGAGCAGTACTTC.

The chain combines TRBV4-1 with TRBJ2-3, with TRBD2 as a possible D gene (5 bases). Trimming left V 1 base short and J 0 bases short, with 14 bases between. This CDR3 comprises 17 residues. Germline assignment: CDR1 MGHRA and CDR2 YSYEKL. CDR3 sequence reads: CASSQGQEWESTDTQYF. In DNA, the CDR3 is TGCGCCAGCAGCCAAGGTCAGGAGTGGGAGAGCACAGATACGCAGTATTTT.

V is TRBV29-1 and J is TRBJ1-1; no clear D gene. The CDR3 length is 13 residues. Germline CDR1 is SQVTM and CDR2 is ANQGSEA. V was shortened by 7 bases and J by 0 bases, with 12 bases between the two germline ends. CDR3 nucleotide sequence: TGCAGCGGTCGGGCGGCTATGAACACTGAAGCTTTCTTT. Encoded protein: CSGRAAMNTEAFF.

The CDR3 sequence is CASSEAGRRTGAYWQYF. CDR3 DNA: TGTGCCAGCAGTGAAGCGGGCAGGCGGACAGGGGCTTACTGGCAGTACTTC. The rearrangement joins TRBV6-1 to TRBJ2-7, with TRBD1 identical over 9 bases. The CDR3 sequence is 17 residues long. The J segment lost 9 bases and the V segment lost 0 bases, leaving 15 bases of the junction unmatched. The germline CDR1 and CDR2 sequences are MNHNS and SASEGT.

The chain has TRBV18 and TRBJ1-1; 9 bases are a match to TRBD1. Germline CDR1 KGHSH, CDR2 LQKENI. The V gene end was trimmed by 3 bases and the J gene end by 4 bases; junction bases not matched to a gene: 12. The CDR3 is made up of 17 amino acids. CDR3 DNA: TGTGCCAGCTCACCGGCGAACAGGGGGCGGATATTCACTGAAGCTTTCTTT. Residues: CASSPANRGRIFTEAFF.

This clone was observed a single time. The chain combines TRBV4-1 with TRBJ2-7, with unresolved D. There are 17 residues in the CDR3. Trimming cost V 0 bases and J 2 bases, with 17 bases left between them. The germline gives CDR1 MGHRA, CDR2 YSYEKL. CDR3 protein: CASSQDIGYRITYEQYF. The CDR3 region has the DNA TGCGCCAGCAGCCAAGATATCGGATACAGAATCACCTACGAGCAGTACTTC.

This clone was counted between two and nine times. The rearrangement uses TRBV11-2 and TRBJ2-3; 7 bases map to TRBD2. The CDR3 has 16 residues. Germline V CDR1 and CDR2: SGHAT, FQNNGV. Losses at the gene ends were 2 bases for V and 2 bases for J; bases not matched to a gene: 7. The CDR3 region has the DNA TGTGCCAGCAGCTTACCGTGGGGACTACACACAGATACGCAGTATTTT. Translation gives CASSLPWGLHTDTQYF.

This clone showed up just once. J is TRBJ1-1 and V is TRBV11-2; D is unresolved. This CDR3 is 13 amino acids long. Trimming cost V 5 bases and J 0 bases, with 7 bases left between them. The V gene's germline CDR1 is SGHAT and CDR2 FQNNGV. This CDR3 is CASSPTLNTEAFF. The CDR3 region has the DNA TGTGCCAGCAGCCCGACATTGAACACTGAAGCTTTCTTT.

This clone was observed a few times. This chain joins TRBV4-3 and TRBJ1-2, with D maybe TRBD1 (6 bases). The germline V gene has CDR1 LGHNA and CDR2 YSLEER. The CDR3 covers 15 residues. Trimming took 0 bases from V and 6 from J, leaving 14 bases between them. CDR3 amino acids: CASSQDRGTRNGYTF. CDR3 bases: TGCGCCAGCAGCCAAGATCGTGGGACACGAAATGGCTACACCTTC.

This chain joins TRBV7-2 and TRBJ1-5, with D perhaps matching TRBD1 (6 bases). The CDR3 totals 15 residues. Trimming pared 1 base from V and 7 bases from J, leaving 14 bases between. Per the germline V gene, CDR1 is SGHTA and CDR2 is FQGNSA. The CDR3 here is CASSLEQGRGQPQHF. The CDR3 region has the DNA TGTGCCAGCAGCTTAGAACAGGGTAGGGGACAGCCCCAGCATTTT.

The genes are TRBV5-5 and TRBJ1-5; TRBD1 matches 7 bases. V shed 3 bases and J 4 bases; nucleotides not matched to a gene: 10. Germline CDR1 and CDR2: SGHKS and YYEKEE (reference sequence). This CDR3 contains 16 residues. CDR3 DNA sequence: TGTGCCAGCAGCTCACACGACAGGGTATCGAATCAGCCCCAGCATTTT. It specifies CASSSHDRVSNQPQHF.